These 32 T cell receptor beta chains share one sample of origin, sequenced in a study of blood T cell repertoires in COVID-19 (dated by TCRdb to about 2020). The protocol used for the library was the immunoSEQ multiplex PCR assay. TCRdb provides this immuneACCESS table in a form limited to in-frame rearrangements. Some clones are lacking; in checked studies, under half of them reflect an unresolved V gene, and why the rest are absent is not known. This sample is represented by about 130,000 clones; around 79% of them were singletons. The ten biggest clones cover 5% of the sample. Sample: peripheral blood. The receptors were gathered from a woman aged 65 to 85 with COVID-19, enrolled during active disease.

The V call is TRBV30, the J call TRBJ1-4; 10 positions match TRBD1. V was clipped by 2 bases and J by 9 bases; unmatched bases: 6. This CDR3 is 14 amino acids long. From germline, CDR1 is GTSNPN and CDR2 SVGIG (reference sequence). The CDR3, as DNA: TGTGCCTGGAGTATTGGACAGGGGGATAAAAAACTGTTTTTT. The encoded protein is CAWSIGQGDKKLFF.

The J gene is TRBJ2-7, the V gene TRBV5-1; 11 bases are shared with TRBD2. Germline V lookup: CDR1 SGHRS, CDR2 YFSETQ. This CDR3 comprises 16 residues. V gave up 0 bases and J gave up 0 bases; unmatched junction bases: 2. The CDR3 region has the DNA TGCGCCAGCAGCTTGGCTGGGACTAGCGGCTCCTACGAGCAGTACTTC. As protein: CASSLAGTSGSYEQYF. The whole variable domain, remainder taken from reference TRBV5-1 and TRBJ2-7, is KAGVTQTPRYLIKTRGQQVTLSCSPISGHRSVSWYQQTPGQGLQFLFEYFSETQRNKGNFPGRFSGRQFSNSRSEMNVSTLELGDSALYLCASSLAGTSGSYEQYFGPGTRLTVT.

This clone was counted between two and nine times. The rearrangement links TRBV16 to TRBJ1-2; D not resolved. The CDR3 runs to 13 residues. The V end lost 0 bases, the J end lost 14 bases, and 16 bases lay between the germline ends. CDR1 and CDR2 from the germline V gene are KGHSY and FQNENV. CDR3 DNA sequence: TGTGCCAGCAGCCAATCGACGGCCGCCCCGGGGACCTTC. Protein sequence: CASSQSTAAPGTF.

The chain couples TRBV10-3 to TRBJ2-1; D unclear. The CDR3 totals 12 residues. Trimming cost V 0 bases and J 7 bases, with 4 bases left between them. Germline V gene data show CDR1 as ENHRY and CDR2 as SYGVKD. DNA of the CDR3: TGTGCCATCAGTGAGTCCAGAAATGAGCAGTTCTTC. This sequence encodes CAISESRNEQFF.

The chain employs TRBV30 and TRBJ2-6; D gene uncertain. The CDR3 contains 15 residues. V gave up 0 bases and J gave up 3 bases, with 9 bases separating them. Germline V gene lookup returns CDR1 GTSNPN and CDR2 SVGIG (reference sequence). The CDR3 sequence is CAWSVTGGGANVLTF. The CDR3 bases are TGTGCCTGGAGTGTAACGGGTGGTGGGGCCAACGTCCTGACTTTC.

V usage is TRBV30 and J usage is TRBJ2-7, with unresolved D. This CDR3 region has 14 residues. V was shortened by 3 bases and J by 7 bases, with 19 bases between the two germline ends. From germline, CDR1 is GTSNPN and CDR2 SVGIG (reference sequence). The CDR3 nucleotides are TGTGCCTGGAGACGTGAAGGTAACAGTTTGGAGCAGTACTTC. Amino acid sequence: CAWRREGNSLEQYF.

The chain is built from TRBV30 and TRBJ1-2; D is possibly TRBD1 (6 bases). The length of the CDR3 is 16 residues. V lost 4 bases to trimming and J lost 3 bases, with 21 bases between them. The germline gives CDR1 GTSNPN, CDR2 SVGIG (reference sequence). The CDR3 nucleotides are TGTGCCTGGACCCTCCCAGGGGCAGGGGTAGACTATGGCTACACCTTC. Protein sequence: CAWTLPGAGVDYGYTF.

CDR3 nucleotide sequence: TGTGCCAGCAGCCGTTTCGGGAACTATGGCTACACCTTC. Protein: CASSRFGNYGYTF. The chain has TRBV6-4 and TRBJ1-2; D is unresolved. Deletions cut 6 bases from V and 2 bases from J, with 10 bases between. This CDR3 is 13 amino acids long. The germline CDR1 and CDR2 sequences are MRHNA and SNTAGT.

The chain links TRBV5-5 to TRBJ2-7; D is uncertain. Germline V gives CDR1 SGHKS, CDR2 YYEKEE (reference sequence). The CDR3 has 15 residues. Trimming took off 0 bases at V and 0 bases at J, with 10 bases between the two ends. The CDR3 here is CASSLVPTSSYEQYF. The CDR3 DNA follows: TGTGCCAGCAGCTTGGTCCCCACAAGCTCCTACGAGCAGTACTTC.

V is TRBV19 and J is TRBJ2-2, with 7 bases matching TRBD2. V dropped 3 bases and J dropped 6; count of bases not matched to a gene: 4. The germline CDR1 and CDR2 sequences are LNHDA and SQIVND (reference sequence). The CDR3 has 14 amino acids. The CDR3 sequence is CASSIRGDAGELFF. Here the CDR3 DNA reads TGTGCCAGTAGTATTCGGGGGGATGCCGGGGAGCTGTTTTTT.

This sequence joins TRBV29-1 and TRBJ1-2; D remains ambiguous. The CDR3 covers 10 residues. V was trimmed by 6 bases and J by 8 bases, leaving 10 bases between them. Germline V gene sequence: CDR1 SQVTM, CDR2 ANQGSEA. This CDR3 is CSVPAGGYTF. Here the CDR3 DNA reads TGCAGCGTCCCGGCCGGGGGCTACACCTTC.

The rearrangement joins TRBV11-1 to TRBJ1-1, with D perhaps matching TRBD1 (5 bases). V lost 0 bases and J 1 base, leaving 9 bases between the germline ends. In germline, CDR1 is SGHAT, CDR2 FQDESV (reference sequence). The CDR3 is made up of 15 amino acids. As DNA, the CDR3 is TGTGCCAGCAGCTTAGCGGGCCAGGGGAACACTGAAGCTTTCTTT. It encodes CASSLAGQGNTEAFF.

In DNA, the CDR3 is TGTGCCAGTATTGGCGGTCACACCATATATTTT. It translates to CASIGGHTIYF. The V gene is TRBV19, the J gene TRBJ1-3, with D unresolved. This CDR3 comprises 11 residues. Germline V gene data show CDR1 as LNHDA and CDR2 as SQIVND (reference sequence). Deletions cut 7 bases from V and 8 bases from J, with 9 bases between.

This chain uses TRBV7-6 with TRBJ2-5; D is perhaps TRBD2 (5 bases). There are 17 residues in the CDR3. CDR1 and CDR2 from the germline V gene are SGHVS and FNYEAQ. V lost 5 bases, J lost 1 base, and 20 bases lay in between. The DNA for the CDR3 is TGTGCCAGCAGCCACTTAGCGCGACCCACCCGCCAAGAGACCCAGTACTTC. Translation gives CASSHLARPTRQETQYF.

V usage is TRBV5-1 and J usage is TRBJ1-2; 10 bases agree with TRBD1. Germline V gene data show CDR1 as SGHRS and CDR2 as YFSETQ. J was trimmed by 2 bases and V by 2 bases; bases with no gene match: 6. This CDR3 spans 16 amino acids. The CDR3 DNA follows: TGCGCCAGCAGCTTTTCCAAGGACAGGGGGAACTATGGCTACACCTTC. Amino acids: CASSFSKDRGNYGYTF.

The chain has TRBV7-3 and TRBJ1-1, with D possibly TRBD1 on 6 matching bases. Germline values: CDR1 SGHTA, CDR2 FQGTGA. The CDR3 is 15 residues long. V lost 5 bases to trimming and J lost 3 bases, with 16 bases between them. For the CDR3, the DNA is TGTGCCAGCAGCCCTAACAATAACAGGGACACTGAAGCTTTCTTT. It is translated as CASSPNNNRDTEAFF.

The chain joins TRBV29-1 to TRBJ1-1; TRBD1 is a possible D gene (6 bases). This CDR3 region has 13 residues. Germline CDR1 SQVTM, CDR2 ANQGSEA. V was cut by 4 bases and J by 1 base, with 10 bases left in between. CDR3 region: CSVVRDKNTEAFF. In nucleotides, the CDR3 is TGCAGCGTTGTTCGGGACAAGAACACTGAAGCTTTCTTT.

The rearrangement uses TRBV9 and TRBJ2-1; D is undetermined. Germline V gene lookup returns CDR1 SGDLS and CDR2 YYNGEE. The CDR3 covers 11 residues. V was pared by 0 bases and J by 9 bases, with 4 bases between. The CDR3 coding sequence is TGTGCCAGCAGCGTAGCTTCTGAGCAGTTCTTC. Amino acid sequence: CASSVASEQFF.

The sample holds one count of this clone. The chain recombines TRBV27 with TRBJ1-4; D perhaps matches TRBD1 (5 bases). From germline, CDR1 is MNHEY and CDR2 SMNVEV (reference sequence). V was cut by 8 bases and J by 7 bases, with 17 bases left in between. This CDR3 comprises 14 residues. CDR3 sequence reads: CASAEPGIFEKLFF. CDR3 nucleotides: TGTGCCAGCGCCGAACCAGGGATCTTTGAAAAACTGTTTTTT.

The chain links TRBV28 to TRBJ1-2; TRBD1 agrees at 8 bases. J gave up 4 bases and V 4 bases, and 5 bases lay outside the gene matches. Germline V lookup: CDR1 MDHEN, CDR2 SYDVKM. The CDR3 loop spans 14 amino acids. This CDR3 is CASSYRGDIYGYTF. CDR3 nucleotides: TGTGCCAGCAGTTACAGGGGGGACATCTATGGCTACACCTTC.

A few counts support this clone. The chain couples TRBV30 to TRBJ2-5; 16 bases agree with TRBD2. Germline CDR1 is GTSNPN and CDR2 is SVGIG (reference sequence). The CDR3 totals 15 residues. The junction had 5 bases not matched to a gene; V was cut back by 3 bases and J by 7 bases. The CDR3 spells CAWSLGTSGGGTQYF. The CDR3 bases are TGTGCCTGGAGCCTTGGGACTAGCGGGGGGGGGACCCAGTACTTC. Looking up the rest from reference TRBV30 and TRBJ2-5 gives the full variable domain: SQTIHQWPATLVQPVGSPLSLECTVEGTSNPNLYWYRQAAGRGLQLLFYSVGIGQISSEVPQNLSASRPQDRQFILSSKKLLLSDSGFYLCAWSLGTSGGGTQYFGPGTRLLVL.

This chain joins TRBV12-3 or TRBV12-4 and TRBJ2-1; D remains unclear. CDR3 length: 11 amino acids. Trimming shortened V by 5 bases and J by 7 bases, and 6 bases separated the two germline ends. CDR3 nucleotides: TGTGCCAGCAGTCCCGGGAATGAGCAGTTCTTC. Its protein is CASSPGNEQFF.

The rearrangement joins TRBV27 to TRBJ1-1; 7 bases fit TRBD1. CDR1 and CDR2 (germline): MNHEY, SMNVEV (reference sequence). This CDR3 comprises 14 residues. Trimming removed 6 bases from V and 1 base from J; junction bases left unmatched: 5. The CDR3 DNA sequence: TGTGCCAGCAGGTCAGGGGGTACGAACACTGAAGCTTTCTTT. Translation gives CASRSGGTNTEAFF.

This clone was counted a few times. The chain joins TRBV7-2 to TRBJ1-2; TRBD1 might be the D (5 bases). CDR1 and CDR2 (germline): SGHTA, FQGNSA. There are 14 residues in the CDR3. Trimming took off 5 bases at V and 2 bases at J, with 12 bases between the two ends. As DNA, the CDR3 is TGTGCCAGCAGCCACCCGGGACTAAACTATGGCTACACCTTC. This sequence encodes CASSHPGLNYGYTF.

This chain joins TRBV19 and TRBJ2-1; a weak D match, TRBD2 (6 bases). Germline V CDR1 and CDR2: LNHDA, SQIVND (reference sequence). The CDR3 sequence is 16 residues long. With 0 bases removed from V and 0 bases from J, the gap between germline ends came to 9 bases. The CDR3 sequence: CASSIEGGSSYNEQFF. In DNA form, the CDR3 reads TGTGCCAGTAGTATAGAGGGGGGATCCTCCTACAATGAGCAGTTCTTC.

The chain is built from TRBV5-4 and TRBJ1-1; D remains unclear. V was clipped by 3 bases and J by 1 base, with 13 bases between them. The CDR3 spans 15 residues. The germline V gene encodes CDR1 SGHNT and CDR2 YYREEE (reference sequence). As DNA, the CDR3 is TGTGCCAGCAGCTCGGAAGGGAGCCGGAACACTGAAGCTTTCTTT. This gives the protein CASSSEGSRNTEAFF.

V usage is TRBV27 and J usage is TRBJ2-7, with TRBD1 matching over 8 bases. The CDR3 runs to 17 residues. After removal of 2 bases from V and 4 bases from J, the junction contained 13 bases not matched to a gene. Germline values: CDR1 MNHEY, CDR2 SMNVEV (reference sequence). The CDR3 sequence is CASSLTPTLTGVYEQYF. In nucleotides, the CDR3 is TGTGCCAGCAGTTTAACACCAACCCTGACAGGGGTTTACGAGCAGTACTTC.

The table lists this clone with a few counts. The chain combines TRBV9 with TRBJ2-1, with 9 bases lining up with TRBD2. Germline CDR1 reads SGDLS; CDR2 reads YYNGEE. With 4 bases clipped from V and 8 bases from J, the junction kept 7 bases outside the gene matches. The CDR3 extends over 14 amino acids. As DNA, the CDR3 is TGTGCCAGCAGCTTCACCGGGACTAGCTATGAGCAGTTCTTC. Translated, it gives CASSFTGTSYEQFF.

This clone has just a few counts. V gene TRBV6-2 or TRBV6-3 combines with J gene TRBJ2-4, with D tentatively TRBD2 (6 bases). This CDR3 region has 13 residues. V shed 4 bases and J shed 9 bases, with 13 bases lying between them. CDR1 is MNHEY, CDR2 SVGEGT, per germline. The CDR3, as DNA: TGTGCCAGCAGTTCCCAGGAGGGTGTCATTCAGTACTTC. Its protein is CASSSQEGVIQYF.

Only one count was recorded for this clone. The chain links TRBV30 to TRBJ2-3; weak D call: TRBD1 (5 bases). The V and J ends lost 1 base and 5 bases respectively, with 10 bases between them. CDR1 is GTSNPN and CDR2 is SVGIG in the germline V gene (reference sequence). This CDR3 spans 13 amino acids. This CDR3 is CAWSGRAGDTQYF. For the CDR3, the DNA is TGTGCCTGGAGTGGCAGGGCCGGAGATACGCAGTATTTT. Together with reference TRBV30 and TRBJ2-3, the CDR3 gives the full variable domain: SQTIHQWPATLVQPVGSPLSLECTVEGTSNPNLYWYRQAAGRGLQLLFYSVGIGQISSEVPQNLSASRPQDRQFILSSKKLLLSDSGFYLCAWSGRAGDTQYFGPGTRLTVL.

The gene calls are TRBV19 and TRBJ2-3, with 10 bases aligning to TRBD1. V shed 3 bases, J shed 2 bases, and the junction held 2 bases outside the gene matches. Germline loops: CDR1 LNHDA, CDR2 SQIVND (reference sequence). This CDR3 is 15 amino acids long. The CDR3 loop is CASSMTGGITDTQYF. In DNA form, the CDR3 reads TGTGCCAGTAGTATGACAGGGGGCATCACAGATACGCAGTATTTT.

This chain joins TRBV6-5 and TRBJ1-6, with 7 bases that match TRBD1. Per the germline V gene, CDR1 is MNHEY and CDR2 is SVGAGI. V gave up 7 bases and J gave up 9 bases; unmatched junction bases: 3. The CDR3 is 12 amino acids. The CDR3 nucleotides read TGTGCCAGCACACAGGGGAGTTCACCCCTCCACTTT. Its translation is CASTQGSSPLHF.